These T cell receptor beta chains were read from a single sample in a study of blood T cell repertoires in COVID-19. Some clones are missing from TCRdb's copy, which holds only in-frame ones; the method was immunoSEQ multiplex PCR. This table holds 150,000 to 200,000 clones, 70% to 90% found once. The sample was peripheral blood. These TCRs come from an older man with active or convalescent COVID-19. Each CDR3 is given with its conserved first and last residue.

CDR3: CASQGSGELFF
V: TRBV10-3
length: 11

CDR3: CASSFYGTSSYNEQFF
V: TRBV7-2
length: 16

CDR3: CASSQDLGTSGGVHEQFF
V: TRBV4-2
length: 18

CDR3: CASSLWGAQPQHF
V: TRBV28
length: 13

CDR3: CASSQGDRGGRRQPQHF
V: TRBV14
length: 17

CDR3: CASTTGAYNSPLHF
V: TRBV28
length: 14

CDR3: CASSPQLAGGYNEQFF
V: TRBV7-2
length: 16

CDR3: CASSRLTSGAFGYEQYF
V: TRBV6-6
length: 17

CDR3: CAWSQRLAGDNEQFF
V: TRBV30
length: 15

CDR3: CASGLGAGFEQFF
V: TRBV12-5
length: 13

CDR3: CASSPDREQTQYF
V: TRBV27
length: 13

CDR3: CASSQGLDRGTEAFF
V: TRBV4-3
length: 15

CDR3: CASTFGQGEDGYTF
V: TRBV3-1/TRBV3-2
length: 14

CDR3: CASSGRTNNRGQETQYF
V: TRBV28
length: 17

CDR3: CASRTTQIGTNFTYEQYF
V: TRBV28
length: 18

CDR3: CASSPGLTGAQETQYF
V: TRBV4-1
length: 16

CDR3: CASSVFSGPNTGELFF
V: TRBV9
length: 16

CDR3: CASREGQSDSPLHF
V: TRBV6-5
length: 14

CDR3: CASRSGLDGYTF
V: TRBV10-2
length: 12

CDR3: CASNLQGPNEKLFF
V: TRBV28
length: 14

CDR3: CASSPGGSLSYEQYF
V: TRBV7-2
length: 15

CDR3: CASSPTSGGLNEQFF
V: TRBV7-2
length: 15

CDR3: CASSQSVFRDEQFF
V: TRBV16
length: 14

CDR3: CASSQAGIRETQYF
V: TRBV4-1
length: 14

CDR3: CASNVEGHQPQHF
V: TRBV2
length: 13

CDR3: CSVEEGRRGTDTQYF
V: TRBV29-1
length: 15

CDR3: CASSQTGTGAYEQYF
V: TRBV4-3
length: 15

CDR3: CASSLPAGPSTDTQYF
V: TRBV7-2
length: 16

CDR3: CASNLGAGDYGYTF
V: TRBV5-6
length: 14

CDR3: CASSSPGNIQYF
V: TRBV28
length: 12

CDR3: CASSQEGGAGREKLFF
V: TRBV4-3
length: 16

CDR3: CASSPLPGFRSYEQYF
V: TRBV18
length: 16

CDR3: CASSLGGPYEQYF
V: TRBV5-1
length: 13

CDR3: CASSIEGRGNQPQHF
V: TRBV19
length: 15

CDR3: CASSQRTSGGYEQYF
V: TRBV28
length: 15

CDR3: CASSAEGSEQYF
V: TRBV2
length: 12

CDR3: CASSRDAGGSYGYTF
V: TRBV7-6
length: 15

CDR3: CASSSAGQGNYGYTF
V: TRBV7-9
length: 15

CDR3: CASSPATSGGGYEQYF
V: TRBV9
length: 16

CDR3: CSVVVGVSTDTQYF
V: TRBV29-1
length: 14

CDR3: CAWSVFGGGLTEAFF
V: TRBV30
length: 15

CDR3: CASSMTGGASGELFF
V: TRBV5-6
length: 15

CDR3: CAWSVNLGGGEQFF
V: TRBV30
length: 14

CDR3: CASSPPTRAGLNEQYF
V: TRBV18
length: 16

CDR3: CASSYPRRAGAGVGETQYF
V: TRBV6-2/TRBV6-3
length: 19

CDR3: CASSYRTGANTIYF
V: TRBV27
length: 14

CDR3: CASGSGGGYEQYF
V: TRBV28
length: 13

CDR3: CASSRGGRSGANVLTF
V: TRBV27
length: 16

CDR3: CASSSVSGERGYTF
V: TRBV7-8
length: 14

CDR3: CASSLGGTGMGNQPQHF
V: TRBV7-9
length: 17

CDR3: CASKILAGGSDTQYF
V: TRBV6-5
length: 15

CDR3: CASSPMTGLDEQFF
V: TRBV5-5
length: 14

CDR3: CASSFPFMGRASGNTIYF
V: TRBV11-2
length: 18

CDR3: CAWSVRGVLHF
V: TRBV30
length: 11

CDR3: CASSLRDNDPYNEQFF
V: TRBV5-6
length: 16

CDR3: CASSWTAHETQYF
V: TRBV28
length: 13

CDR3: CASSMGLAGLNEQFF
V: TRBV27
length: 15